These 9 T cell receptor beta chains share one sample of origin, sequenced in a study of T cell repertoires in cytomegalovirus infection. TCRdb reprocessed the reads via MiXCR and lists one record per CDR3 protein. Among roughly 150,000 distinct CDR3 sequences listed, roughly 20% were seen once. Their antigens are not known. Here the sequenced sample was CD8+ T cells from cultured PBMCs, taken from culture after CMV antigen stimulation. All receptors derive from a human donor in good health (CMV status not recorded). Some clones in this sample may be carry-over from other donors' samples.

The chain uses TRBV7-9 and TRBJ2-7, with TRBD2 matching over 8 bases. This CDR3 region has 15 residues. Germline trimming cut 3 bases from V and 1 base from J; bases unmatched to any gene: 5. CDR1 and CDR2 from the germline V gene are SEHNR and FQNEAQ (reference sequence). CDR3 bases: TGTGCCAGCAGCTTCGGGGGGGGATTGTCCTACGAGCAGTACTTC. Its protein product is CASSFGGGLSYEQYF.

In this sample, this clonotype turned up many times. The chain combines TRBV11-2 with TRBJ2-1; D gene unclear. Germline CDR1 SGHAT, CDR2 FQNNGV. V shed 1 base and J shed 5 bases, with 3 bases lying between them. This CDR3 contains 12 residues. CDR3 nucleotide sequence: TGTGCCAGCAGCTTAGGAAACAATGAGCAGTTCTTC. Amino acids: CASSLGNNEQFF.

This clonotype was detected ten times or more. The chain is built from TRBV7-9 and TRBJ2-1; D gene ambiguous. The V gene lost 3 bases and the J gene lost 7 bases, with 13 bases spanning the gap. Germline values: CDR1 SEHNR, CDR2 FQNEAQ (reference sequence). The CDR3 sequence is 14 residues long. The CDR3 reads CASSLTQGRNEQFF. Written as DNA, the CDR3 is TGTGCCAGCAGCTTGACTCAAGGACGGAATGAGCAGTTCTTC.

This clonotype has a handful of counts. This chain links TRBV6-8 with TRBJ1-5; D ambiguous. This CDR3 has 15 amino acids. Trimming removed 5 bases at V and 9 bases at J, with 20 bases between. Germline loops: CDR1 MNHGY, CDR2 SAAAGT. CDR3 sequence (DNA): TGTGCCAGCAGTCTAGACCCCCCGAGCGTTTGGCCCCAGCATTTT. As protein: CASSLDPPSVWPQHF.

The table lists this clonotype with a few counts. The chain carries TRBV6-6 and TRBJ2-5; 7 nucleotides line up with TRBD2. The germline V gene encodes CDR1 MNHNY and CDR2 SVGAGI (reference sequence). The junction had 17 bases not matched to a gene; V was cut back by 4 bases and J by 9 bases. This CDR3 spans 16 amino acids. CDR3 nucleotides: TGTGCCAGCAGTTTTCCTCGACTAGCCCGGAGATTGCCCCAGTACTTC. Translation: CASSFPRLARRLPQYF.

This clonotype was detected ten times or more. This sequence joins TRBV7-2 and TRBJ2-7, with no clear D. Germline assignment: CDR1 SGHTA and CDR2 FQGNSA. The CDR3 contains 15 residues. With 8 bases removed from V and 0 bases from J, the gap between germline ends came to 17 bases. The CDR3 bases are TGTGCCAGCGGTCAAATGTGGGGATACTCCTACGAGCAGTACTTC. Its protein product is CASGQMWGYSYEQYF. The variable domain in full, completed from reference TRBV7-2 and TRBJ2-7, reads GAGVSQSPSNKVTEKGKDVELRCDPISGHTALYWYRQSLGQGLEFLIYFQGNSAPDKSGLPSDRFSAERTGGSVSTLTIQRTQQEDSAVYLCASGQMWGYSYEQYFGPGTRLTVT.

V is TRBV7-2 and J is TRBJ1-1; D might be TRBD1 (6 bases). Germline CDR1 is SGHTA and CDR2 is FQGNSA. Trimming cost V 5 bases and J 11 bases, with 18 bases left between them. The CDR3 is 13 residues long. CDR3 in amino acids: CASSPIAGDEAFF. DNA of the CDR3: TGTGCCAGCAGCCCAATTGCAGGGGACGAGGCTTTCTTT.

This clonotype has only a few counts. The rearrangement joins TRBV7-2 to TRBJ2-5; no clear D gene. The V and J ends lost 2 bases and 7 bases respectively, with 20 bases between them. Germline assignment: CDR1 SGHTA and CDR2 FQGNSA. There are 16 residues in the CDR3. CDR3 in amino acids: CASSLQPDRRSVTQYF. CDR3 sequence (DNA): TGTGCCAGCAGCTTACAGCCGGACCGCCGTTCAGTGACCCAGTACTTC.

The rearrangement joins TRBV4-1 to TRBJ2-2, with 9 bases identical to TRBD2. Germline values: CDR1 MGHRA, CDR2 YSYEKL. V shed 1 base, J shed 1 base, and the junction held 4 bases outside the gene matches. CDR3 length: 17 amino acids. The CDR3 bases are TGCGCCAGCAGCCAAGTTTTTAGCGGGGGGAACACCGGGGAGCTGTTTTTT. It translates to CASSQVFSGGNTGELFF.